Below, 4 T cell receptor beta chains from the same sample are listed, as sequenced in a study of response to subunit inactivated influenza vaccine. Using its own MiXCR run on the RT-PCR reads, TCRdb lists one record per CDR3 protein. The data contain a few hundred thousand distinct CDR3 sequences, approximately 14% of them seen just once; the ten biggest clones take up approximately 10%. Here the sequenced sample was PBMCs from blood, taken roughly 12 days after vaccination. The receptors were sampled from a man aged 50 to 59 who received an inactivated influenza vaccine.

The J gene is TRBJ2-7, the V gene TRBV28, with D perhaps TRBD1 or TRBD2 (5 bases each). CDR3 size: 17 residues. Trimming shortened V by 1 base and J by 1 base, and 17 bases separated the two germline ends. Germline CDR1 reads MDHEN; CDR2 reads SYDVKM. CDR3 in amino acids: CASSLLFSWDGSYEQYF. DNA of the CDR3: TGTGCCAGCAGTTTATTGTTCAGTTGGGACGGTTCCTACGAGCAGTACTTC.

The chain joins TRBV29-1 to TRBJ1-1, with D maybe TRBD1 (6 bases). V was shortened by 4 bases and J by 4 bases, with 22 bases between the two germline ends. The CDR3 has 16 amino acids. Germline-derived CDR1 and CDR2 are SQVTM and ANQGSEA. CDR3 protein: CSVGGTLQGVGTEAFF. The CDR3 nucleotides are TGCAGCGTTGGGGGGACCCTACAGGGTGTTGGCACTGAAGCTTTCTTT.

The rearrangement uses TRBV29-1 and TRBJ2-1; 14 bases are a match to TRBD2. V was clipped by 7 bases and J by 12 bases; unmatched bases: 8. This CDR3 has 13 amino acids. Germline CDR1 reads SQVTM; CDR2 reads ANQGSEA. CDR3 bases: TGCAGCGGAGGACTAGCGGGAGGACCTGGGCAGTTCTTC. Translation: CSGGLAGGPGQFF.

The chain combines TRBV29-1 with TRBJ2-1; TRBD2 matches 10 bases. The CDR3 length is 13 residues. The germline gives CDR1 SQVTM, CDR2 ANQGSEA. V lost 6 bases to trimming and J lost 14 bases; unmatched junction nucleotides: 13. Written as DNA, the CDR3 is TGCAGCGTAGAACTTCGACTAGCGGGTAATAAGTTCTTC. Translation gives CSVELRLAGNKFF.